The 22 T cell receptor beta chains below all came from one sample that was sequenced in a study of patients and donors after allogeneic stem cell transplantation. TCRdb recomputed calls from the RT-PCR reads with MiXCR, one row per CDR3 protein. The sample holds 400,000 to 450,000 distinct CDR3 sequences; roughly 17% are singletons and the top ten take over 6%. The sample consisted of blood, either unsorted or a sorted T cell fraction (not recorded which). These receptors were taken from a human donor who was either an allogeneic HSCT recipient or a stem cell or donor lymphocyte infusion donor (not recorded which). It is not recorded whose cells these are; they may come from a transplant donor.

V and J are TRBV9 and TRBJ2-7; D gene uncertain. There are 14 residues in the CDR3. Germline V gene sequence: CDR1 SGDLS, CDR2 YYNGEE. Trimming shortened V by 0 bases and J by 0 bases, and 7 bases separated the two germline ends. The CDR3 spells CASSVGTLSYEQYF. The CDR3 nucleotides are TGTGCCAGCAGCGTAGGGACCCTCTCCTACGAGCAGTACTTC.

In its sample, this clonotype was seen a few times. The chain carries TRBV6-1 and TRBJ2-1; 9 nucleotides agree with TRBD2. Germline loops: CDR1 MNHNS, CDR2 SASEGT. Trimming cost V 6 bases and J 5 bases; bases outside gene matches: 5. The CDR3 length is 14 residues. The DNA of the CDR3 is TGTGCCAGCAGCCGCGGGAGGGGGAACAATGAGCAGTTCTTC. Its translation: CASSRGRGNNEQFF.

This clonotype has just a few counts. The chain employs TRBV7-9 and TRBJ2-1; D uncertain. The CDR3 has 15 amino acids. Germline V gene sequence: CDR1 SEHNR, CDR2 FQNEAQ (reference sequence). V lost 1 base, J lost 0 bases, and 7 bases lay in between. CDR3 sequence reads: CASSLVASSYNEQFF. In nucleotides, the CDR3 is TGTGCCAGCAGCTTAGTGGCGAGCTCCTACAATGAGCAGTTCTTC.

The rearrangement joins TRBV6-1 to TRBJ1-5, with D possibly TRBD1 on 6 matching bases. Germline V gene data show CDR1 as MNHNS and CDR2 as SASEGT. V lost 6 bases and J lost 3, with 15 bases in between. The CDR3 is made up of 15 amino acids. The CDR3 DNA is TGTGCCAGCAGACCAACAGGGCTAAACAATCAGCCCCAGCATTTT. It encodes CASRPTGLNNQPQHF.

This clonotype was seen more than once but under ten times. The chain employs TRBV4-3 and TRBJ2-7; D is perhaps TRBD1 or TRBD2 (5 bases each). Germline values: CDR1 LGHNA, CDR2 YSLEER. This CDR3 is 17 amino acids long. V lost 3 bases and J 3 bases, leaving 21 bases between the germline ends. The CDR3 coding sequence is TGCGCCAGCAGCCAGGGGTGGAACGGGGCCGCCGGCTACGAGCAGTACTTC. Its translation: CASSQGWNGAAGYEQYF.

This clonotype occurred a few times. This chain links TRBV12-3 or TRBV12-4 with TRBJ2-7; D call uncertain. CDR3 size: 15 residues. Trimming took off 1 base at V and 1 base at J, with 11 bases between the two ends. In DNA, the CDR3 is TGTGCCAGCAGTTTAGGGGTTCTCAATTCCTACGAGCAGTACTTC. Protein product: CASSLGVLNSYEQYF.

This rearrangement joins TRBV4-3 to TRBJ1-2; D perhaps matches TRBD1 (5 bases). V lost 0 bases to trimming and J lost 4 bases, with 9 bases between them. The CDR3 extends over 14 amino acids. Germline V CDR1 and CDR2: LGHNA, YSLEER. CDR3 nucleotides: TGCGCCAGCAGCCAAGAAAGGGGAGGCTATGGCTACACCTTC. This sequence encodes CASSQERGGYGYTF.

This clonotype was detected many times. The J gene is TRBJ2-3, the V gene TRBV6-5; 9 bases are shared with TRBD1. This CDR3 is built from 14 residues. V was clipped by 4 bases and J by 3 bases; unmatched bases: 2. Germline CDR1 and CDR2: MNHEY and SVGAGI. The CDR3 region has the DNA TGTGCCAGCAGTTGGGGACAGGGAACAGATACGCAGTATTTT. Amino acids: CASSWGQGTDTQYF.

J is TRBJ1-6 and V is TRBV4-2; tentatively, D is TRBD1 (6 bases). V was shortened by 2 bases and J by 0 bases, with 8 bases between the two germline ends. CDR1 LGHNA and CDR2 YNFKEQ come from the germline V gene. The CDR3 extends over 16 amino acids. The CDR3 DNA follows: TGTGCCAGCAGCCAACCCAGGGGCTCCTATAATTCACCCCTCCACTTT. Protein sequence: CASSQPRGSYNSPLHF.

In its sample, this clonotype was seen a few times. V usage is TRBV7-2 and J usage is TRBJ2-3; maybe TRBD1 (7 bases). V lost 1 base to trimming and J lost 2 bases, with 13 bases between them. Germline CDR1 is SGHTA and CDR2 is FQGNSA. CDR3 size: 16 residues. The CDR3 protein is CASSLGAGQNTDTQYF. Here the CDR3 DNA reads TGTGCCAGCAGCTTAGGGGCGGGACAGAACACAGATACGCAGTATTTT.

In its sample, this clonotype was seen a few times. This chain links TRBV7-3 with TRBJ1-1, with a weak D call TRBD1 (5 bases). Germline lookup yields CDR1 SGHTA and CDR2 FQGTGA. V lost 1 base, J lost 2 bases, and 14 bases lay in between. CDR3 length equals 16 residues. CDR3 coding DNA: TGTGCCAGCAGCTTAAAATTGGGGCAGCTAAACACTGAAGCTTTCTTT. Its protein product is CASSLKLGQLNTEAFF.

This clonotype was seen more than once but under ten times. V gene TRBV20-1 combines with J gene TRBJ2-1, with D unclear. The CDR3 is made up of 14 amino acids. The germline gives CDR1 DFQATT, CDR2 SNEGSKA (reference sequence). Trimming pared 3 bases from V and 9 bases from J, leaving 18 bases between. The CDR3 sequence: CSARGNWAHGEQFF. CDR3 sequence (DNA): TGCAGTGCTAGGGGGAACTGGGCCCACGGTGAGCAGTTCTTC.

The chain joins TRBV20-1 to TRBJ1-3, with D hard to call. This CDR3 has 11 residues. V lost 7 bases and J 4 bases, leaving 8 bases between the germline ends. Per the germline V gene, CDR1 is DFQATT and CDR2 is SNEGSKA (reference sequence). The CDR3 nucleotides read TGCAGTGGGATGGACGGAAACACCATATATTTT. It translates to CSGMDGNTIYF.

This clonotype was recorded a few times. The rearrangement uses TRBV15 and TRBJ2-3; D gene unclear. The CDR3 contains 16 residues. The germline CDR1 and CDR2 sequences are LNHNV and YYDKDF (reference sequence). V dropped 8 bases and J dropped 5 bases, with 23 bases sitting between them. CDR3 in amino acids: CATCTDQEPGEDTQYF. The CDR3 DNA is TGTGCCACCTGCACGGATCAGGAACCTGGCGAAGATACGCAGTATTTT.

The chain uses TRBV7-9 and TRBJ1-2; D is possibly TRBD1 (6 bases). The germline V gene has CDR1 SEHNR and CDR2 FQNEAQ (reference sequence). V lost 1 base to trimming and J lost 6 bases, with 6 bases between them. This CDR3 has 12 amino acids. The CDR3 bases are TGTGCCAGCAGCTTAGGGGACAATGGCTACACCTTC. As protein: CASSLGDNGYTF.

V gene TRBV27 combines with J gene TRBJ2-1; 10 nucleotides align to TRBD2. V shed 2 bases and J 4 bases; nucleotides not matched to a gene: 11. Germline V gene lookup returns CDR1 MNHEY and CDR2 SMNVEV (reference sequence). The CDR3 has 18 residues. CDR3 sequence (DNA): TGTGCCAGCAGTTTAGTATGGTCTAGCGGGGGCGATTACAATGAGCAGTTCTTC. Its protein is CASSLVWSSGGDYNEQFF.

A few counts support this clonotype. This sequence joins TRBV10-3 and TRBJ2-7; no firm D call. V was cut by 6 bases and J by 3 bases, with 6 bases left in between. Per the germline V gene, CDR1 is ENHRY and CDR2 is SYGVKD. The CDR3 is made up of 11 amino acids. CDR3 loop: CAISAGYEQYF. The CDR3 DNA reads TGTGCCATCAGCGCAGGCTACGAGCAGTACTTC.

This sequence joins TRBV27 and TRBJ2-5, with D perhaps matching TRBD2 (6 bases). CDR3 size: 16 residues. CDR1 and CDR2 (germline): MNHEY, SMNVEV (reference sequence). V was cut by 5 bases and J by 5 bases, with 21 bases left in between. The CDR3 loop reads CASSPQGGRPSETQYF. The CDR3 DNA sequence: TGTGCCAGCAGTCCCCAGGGTGGGAGGCCCTCGGAGACCCAGTACTTC.

A few counts support this clonotype. V and J are TRBV12-3 or TRBV12-4 and TRBJ2-5; TRBD2 matches at 14 bases. V lost 3 bases to trimming and J lost 5 bases; unmatched junction nucleotides: 8. The CDR3 is made up of 17 amino acids. DNA of the CDR3: TGTGCCAGCAGTTTCTCCTCGACTAGCGGGGGGGCCGAGACCCAGTACTTC. As protein: CASSFSSTSGGAETQYF.

Many counts were recorded for this clonotype. The V call is TRBV4-1, the J call TRBJ1-1; TRBD1 is a possible D gene (5 bases). Trimming removed 0 bases at V and 0 bases at J, with 14 bases between. This CDR3 has 17 amino acids. CDR1 is MGHRA and CDR2 is YSYEKL in the germline V gene. The CDR3 DNA reads TGCGCCAGCAGCCAAGAAAAGTGGGGGGGGTTGAACACTGAAGCTTTCTTT. Protein sequence: CASSQEKWGGLNTEAFF.

The rearrangement uses TRBV4-2 and TRBJ1-1, with D hard to call. The germline CDR1 and CDR2 sequences are LGHNA and YNFKEQ. V lost 4 bases and J lost 0, with 18 bases in between. The CDR3 is 17 residues long. CDR3 nucleotides: TGTGCCAGCAGCCCCCGAGGGAGTCCCTTTATGAACACTGAAGCTTTCTTT. Encoded protein: CASSPRGSPFMNTEAFF.

The rearrangement links TRBV6-5 to TRBJ2-1, with 7 bases aligning to TRBD2. The CDR3 loop spans 16 amino acids. Per the germline V gene, CDR1 is MNHEY and CDR2 is SVGAGI. With V trimmed by 2 bases and J by 2 bases, 6 bases remained unmatched. CDR3 in amino acids: CASSYAPGLTYNEQFF. The CDR3 DNA sequence: TGTGCCAGCAGTTACGCCCCGGGACTAACCTACAATGAGCAGTTCTTC.